This TCR beta chain was sequenced for a study of T-cell reconstitution after alpha-beta-depleted transplantation in children. V lost 0 bases and J 7 bases, leaving 15 bases between the germline ends. Germline V lookup: CDR1 SGHTA, CDR2 FQGNSA. CDR3 length: 16 residues. This clonotype was counted only a few times. Preparing the TCRbeta library involved the use of unique molecular identifiers. From the PCR reads, TCRdb called clonotypes with MiXCR, one entry per CDR3 protein. The data contain roughly 590,000 distinct CDR3 sequences, approximately 16% of them singletons. The sequence derives from a human donor who donated a stem cell graft to a child with acute myeloid leukemia. The specimen comprised PBMCs from the stem cell graft donor, sampled from the stem cell graft. This rearrangement joins TRBV7-2 to TRBJ2-2; a possible D gene is TRBD1 (8 bases). The CDR3 reads CASSLAPTGGGGELFF. The CDR3 nucleotides are TGTGCCAGCAGCTTAGCACCTACAGGGGGGGGCGGGGAGCTGTTTTTT.